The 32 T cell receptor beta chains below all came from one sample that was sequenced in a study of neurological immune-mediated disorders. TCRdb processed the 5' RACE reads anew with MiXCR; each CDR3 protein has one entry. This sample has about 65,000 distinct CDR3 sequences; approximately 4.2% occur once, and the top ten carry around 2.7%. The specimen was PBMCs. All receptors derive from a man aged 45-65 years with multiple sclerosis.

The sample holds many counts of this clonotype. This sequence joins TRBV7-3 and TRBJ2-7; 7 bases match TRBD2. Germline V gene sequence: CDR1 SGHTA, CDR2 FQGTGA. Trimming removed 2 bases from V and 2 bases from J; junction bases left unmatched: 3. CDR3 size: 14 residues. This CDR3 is CASSLWGGPYEQYF. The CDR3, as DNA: TGTGCCAGCAGCTTATGGGGGGGACCCTACGAGCAGTACTTC. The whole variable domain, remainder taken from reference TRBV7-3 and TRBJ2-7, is GAGVSQTPSNKVTEKGKYVELRCDPISGHTALYWYRQSLGQGPEFLIYFQGTGAADDSGLPNDRFFAVRPEGSVSTLKIQRTERGDSAVYLCASSLWGGPYEQYFGPGTRLTVT.

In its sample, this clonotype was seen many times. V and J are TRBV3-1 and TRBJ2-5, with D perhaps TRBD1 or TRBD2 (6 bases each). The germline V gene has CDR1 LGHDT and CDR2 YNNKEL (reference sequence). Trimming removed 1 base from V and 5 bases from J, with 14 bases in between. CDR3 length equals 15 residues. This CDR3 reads CASSQAWGAEETQYF. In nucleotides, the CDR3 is TGTGCCAGCAGCCAAGCTTGGGGGGCTGAGGAGACCCAGTACTTC.

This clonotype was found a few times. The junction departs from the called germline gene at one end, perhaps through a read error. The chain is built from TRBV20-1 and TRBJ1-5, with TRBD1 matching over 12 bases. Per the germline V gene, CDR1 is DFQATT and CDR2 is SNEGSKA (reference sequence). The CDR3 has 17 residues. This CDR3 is CSARRGTGGSGNQPQNF. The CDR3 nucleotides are TGCAGTGCCCGGAGGGGGACAGGGGGCTCGGGCAATCAGCCCCAGAATTTT.

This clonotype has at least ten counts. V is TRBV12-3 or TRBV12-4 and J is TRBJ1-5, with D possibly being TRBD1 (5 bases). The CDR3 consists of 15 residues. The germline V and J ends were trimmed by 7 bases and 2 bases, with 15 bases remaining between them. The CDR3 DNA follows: TGTGCCAGCACCTTGAAGGGGATTGGCAATCAGCCCCAGCATTTT. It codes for CASTLKGIGNQPQHF.

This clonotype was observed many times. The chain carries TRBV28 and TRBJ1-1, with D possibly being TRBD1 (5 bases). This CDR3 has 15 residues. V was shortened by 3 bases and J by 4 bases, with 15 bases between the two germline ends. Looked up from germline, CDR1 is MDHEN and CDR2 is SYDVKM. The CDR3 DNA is TGTGCCAGCAGTTTGGGGATACTCGGGGGCACTGAAGCTTTCTTT. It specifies CASSLGILGGTEAFF.

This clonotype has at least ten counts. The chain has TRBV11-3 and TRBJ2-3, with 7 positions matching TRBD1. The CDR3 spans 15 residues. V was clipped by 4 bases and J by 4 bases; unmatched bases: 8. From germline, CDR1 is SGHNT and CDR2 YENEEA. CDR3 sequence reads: CASSSSGQKSDTQYF. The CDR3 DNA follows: TGTGCCAGCAGCTCGTCGGGACAGAAATCAGATACGCAGTATTTT.

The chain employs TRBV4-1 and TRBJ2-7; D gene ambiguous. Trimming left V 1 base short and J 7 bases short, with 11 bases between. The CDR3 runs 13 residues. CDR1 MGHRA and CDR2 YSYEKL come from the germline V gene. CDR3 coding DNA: TGCGCCAGCAGCCAAGTTAACAACCAAGAGCAGTACTTC. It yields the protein CASSQVNNQEQYF.

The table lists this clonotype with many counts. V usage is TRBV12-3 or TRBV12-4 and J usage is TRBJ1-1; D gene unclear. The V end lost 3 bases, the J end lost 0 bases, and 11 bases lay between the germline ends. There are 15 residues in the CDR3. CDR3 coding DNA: TGTGCCAGCAGTTTTGGGTCAAGGTTGAACACTGAAGCTTTCTTT. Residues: CASSFGSRLNTEAFF.

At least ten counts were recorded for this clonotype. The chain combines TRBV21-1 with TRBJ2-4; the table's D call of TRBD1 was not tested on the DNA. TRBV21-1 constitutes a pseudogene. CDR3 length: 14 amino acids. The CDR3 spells CASRGAGDKNIQYF. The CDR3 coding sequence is TGTGCCAGCAGGGGAGCAGGGGACAAAAACATTCAGTACTTC.

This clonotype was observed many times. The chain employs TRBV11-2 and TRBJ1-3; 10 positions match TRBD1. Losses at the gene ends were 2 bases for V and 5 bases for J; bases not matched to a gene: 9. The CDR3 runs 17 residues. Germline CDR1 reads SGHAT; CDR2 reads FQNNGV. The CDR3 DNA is TGTGCCAGCAGCTTACCGAGACAGGGGGCAGATAGAAACACCATATATTTT. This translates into CASSLPRQGADRNTIYF.

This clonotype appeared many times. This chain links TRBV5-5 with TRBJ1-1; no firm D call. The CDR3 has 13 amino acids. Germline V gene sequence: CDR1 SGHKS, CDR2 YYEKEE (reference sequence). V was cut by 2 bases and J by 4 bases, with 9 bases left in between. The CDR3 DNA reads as TGTGCCAGCAGCTTCTTAGTAGGCACTGAAGCTTTCTTT. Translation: CASSFLVGTEAFF.

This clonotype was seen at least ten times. CDR3 loop: CASSQDGVGGGPQHF. CDR3 nucleotides: TGCGCCAGCAGCCAAGATGGGGTAGGCGGGGGGCCCCAGCATTTT. V gene TRBV4-3 combines with J gene TRBJ1-5; the D gene is possibly TRBD1 (5 bases). V was trimmed by 0 bases and J by 9 bases, leaving 15 bases between them. The CDR3 is made up of 15 amino acids. Germline V gene data show CDR1 as LGHNA and CDR2 as YSLEER.

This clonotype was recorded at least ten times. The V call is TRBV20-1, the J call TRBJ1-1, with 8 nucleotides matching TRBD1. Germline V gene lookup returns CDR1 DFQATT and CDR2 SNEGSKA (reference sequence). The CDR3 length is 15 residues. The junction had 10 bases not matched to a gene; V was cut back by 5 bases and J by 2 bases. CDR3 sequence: CSAHYRGAFNTEAFF. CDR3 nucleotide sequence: TGCAGTGCTCATTACAGGGGGGCGTTTAACACTGAAGCTTTCTTT.

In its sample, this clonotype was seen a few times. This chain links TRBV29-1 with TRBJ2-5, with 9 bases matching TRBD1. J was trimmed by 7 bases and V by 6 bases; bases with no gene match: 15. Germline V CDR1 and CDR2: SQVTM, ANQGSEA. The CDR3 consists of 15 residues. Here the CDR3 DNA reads TGCAGCGTAAAAGCCTCGGGGGACAGGGTAGGGACCCAGTACTTC. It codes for CSVKASGDRVGTQYF.

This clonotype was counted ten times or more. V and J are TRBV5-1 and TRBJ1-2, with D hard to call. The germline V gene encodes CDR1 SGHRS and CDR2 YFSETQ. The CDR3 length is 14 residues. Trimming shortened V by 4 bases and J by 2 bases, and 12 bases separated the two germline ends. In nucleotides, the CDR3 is TGCGCCAGCAGCCCCGAGGCAATAAACTATGGCTACACCTTC. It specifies CASSPEAINYGYTF.

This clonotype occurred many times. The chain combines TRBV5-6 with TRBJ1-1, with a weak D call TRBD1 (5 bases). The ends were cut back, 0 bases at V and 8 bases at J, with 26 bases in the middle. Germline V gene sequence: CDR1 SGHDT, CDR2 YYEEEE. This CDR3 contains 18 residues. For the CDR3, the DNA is TGTGCCAGCAGCTTGGGGGCTTTGGACGATTTAGGGGCCCGGGAAGCTTTCTTT. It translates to CASSLGALDDLGAREAFF.

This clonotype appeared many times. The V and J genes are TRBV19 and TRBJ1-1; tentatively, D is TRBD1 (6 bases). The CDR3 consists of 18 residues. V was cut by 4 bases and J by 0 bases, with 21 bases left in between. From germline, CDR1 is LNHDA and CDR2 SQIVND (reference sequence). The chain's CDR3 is CASSTAFDAGQLNTEAFF. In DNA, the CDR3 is TGTGCCAGTAGTACTGCCTTCGATGCCGGACAGTTGAACACTGAAGCTTTCTTT.

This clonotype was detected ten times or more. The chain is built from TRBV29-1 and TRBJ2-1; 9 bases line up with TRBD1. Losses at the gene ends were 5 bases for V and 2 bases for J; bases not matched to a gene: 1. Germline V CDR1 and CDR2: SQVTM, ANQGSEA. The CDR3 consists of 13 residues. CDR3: CSVRTGAYNEQFF. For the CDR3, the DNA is TGCAGCGTTCGGACAGGGGCCTACAATGAGCAGTTCTTC.

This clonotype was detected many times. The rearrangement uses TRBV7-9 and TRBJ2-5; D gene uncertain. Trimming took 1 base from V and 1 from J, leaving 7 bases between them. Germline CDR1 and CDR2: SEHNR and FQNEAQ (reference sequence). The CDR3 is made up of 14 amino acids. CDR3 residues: CASSLVGLQETQYF. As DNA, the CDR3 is TGTGCCAGCAGCTTAGTCGGTCTCCAAGAGACCCAGTACTTC.

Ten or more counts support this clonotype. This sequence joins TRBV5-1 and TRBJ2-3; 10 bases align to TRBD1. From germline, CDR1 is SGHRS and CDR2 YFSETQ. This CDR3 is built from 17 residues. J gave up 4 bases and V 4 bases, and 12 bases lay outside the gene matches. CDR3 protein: CASSTGYRDRGSDTQYF. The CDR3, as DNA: TGCGCCAGCAGCACCGGTTATCGGGACAGGGGATCAGATACGCAGTATTTT.

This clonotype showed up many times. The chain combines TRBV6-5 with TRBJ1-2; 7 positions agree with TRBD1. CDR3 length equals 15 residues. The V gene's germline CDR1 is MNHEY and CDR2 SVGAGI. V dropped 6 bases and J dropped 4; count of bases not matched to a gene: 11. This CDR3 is CASRPPGQTFYGYTF. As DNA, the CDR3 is TGTGCCAGCAGGCCCCCGGGACAGACCTTCTATGGCTACACCTTC.

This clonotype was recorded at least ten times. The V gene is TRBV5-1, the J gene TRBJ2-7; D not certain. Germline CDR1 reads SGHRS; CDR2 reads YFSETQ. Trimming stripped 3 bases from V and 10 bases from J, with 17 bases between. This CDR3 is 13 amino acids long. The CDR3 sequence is CASSSTMRTEQYF. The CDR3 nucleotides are TGCGCCAGCAGCTCTACGATGCGAACGGAACAGTACTTC. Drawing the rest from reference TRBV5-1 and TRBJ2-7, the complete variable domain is KAGVTQTPRYLIKTRGQQVTLSCSPISGHRSVSWYQQTPGQGLQFLFEYFSETQRNKGNFPGRFSGRQFSNSRSEMNVSTLELGDSALYLCASSSTMRTEQYFGPGTRLTVT.

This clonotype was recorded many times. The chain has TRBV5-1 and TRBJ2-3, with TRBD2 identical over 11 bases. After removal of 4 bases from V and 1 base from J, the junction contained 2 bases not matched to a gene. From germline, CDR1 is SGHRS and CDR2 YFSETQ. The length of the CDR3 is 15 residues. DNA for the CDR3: TGCGCCAGCAGCCGTAGCGGGGGGGGCACAGATACGCAGTATTTT. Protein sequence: CASSRSGGGTDTQYF.

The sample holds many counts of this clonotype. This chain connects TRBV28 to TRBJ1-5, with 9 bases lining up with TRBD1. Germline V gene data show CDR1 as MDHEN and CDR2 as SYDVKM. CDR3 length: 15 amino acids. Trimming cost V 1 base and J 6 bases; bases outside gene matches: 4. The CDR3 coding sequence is TGTGCCAGCAGTTTATACAGGGGGCAGGGTCAGCCCCAGCATTTT. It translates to CASSLYRGQGQPQHF.

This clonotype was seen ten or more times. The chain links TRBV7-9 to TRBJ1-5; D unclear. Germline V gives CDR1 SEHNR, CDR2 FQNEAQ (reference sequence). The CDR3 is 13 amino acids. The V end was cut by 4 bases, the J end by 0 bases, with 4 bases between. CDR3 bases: TGTGCCAGCAGCTCCAATAGCAATCAGCCCCAGCATTTT. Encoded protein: CASSSNSNQPQHF.

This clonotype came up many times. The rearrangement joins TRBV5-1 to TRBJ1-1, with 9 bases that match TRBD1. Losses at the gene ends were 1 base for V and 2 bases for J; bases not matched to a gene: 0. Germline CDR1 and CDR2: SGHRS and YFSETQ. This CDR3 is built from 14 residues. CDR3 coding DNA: TGCGCCAGCAGCTTGACAGGGGGCAACACTGAAGCTTTCTTT. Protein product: CASSLTGGNTEAFF.

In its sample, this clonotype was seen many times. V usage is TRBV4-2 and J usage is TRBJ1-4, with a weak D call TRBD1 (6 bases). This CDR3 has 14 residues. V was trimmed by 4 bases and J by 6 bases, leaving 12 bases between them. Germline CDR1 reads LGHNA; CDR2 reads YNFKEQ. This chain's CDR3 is CASSRQDEYEKLFF. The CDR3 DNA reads TGTGCCAGCAGCCGACAGGACGAGTATGAAAAACTGTTTTTT.

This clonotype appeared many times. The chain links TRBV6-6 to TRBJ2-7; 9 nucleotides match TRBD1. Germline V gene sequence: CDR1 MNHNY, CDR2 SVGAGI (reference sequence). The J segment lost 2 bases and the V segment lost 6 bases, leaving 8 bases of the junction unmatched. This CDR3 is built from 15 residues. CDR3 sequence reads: CASSRGTGNTYEQYF. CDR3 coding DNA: TGTGCCAGCAGCAGGGGGACAGGGAATACCTACGAGCAGTACTTC.

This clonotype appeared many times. The CDR3 nucleotides read TGCGCCAGCAGCTTGAACCCCGGGACAGCGAACACTGAAGCTTTCTTT. Translated: CASSLNPGTANTEAFF. The V and J genes are TRBV5-1 and TRBJ1-1; 7 nucleotides match TRBD1. From germline, CDR1 is SGHRS and CDR2 YFSETQ. J lost 1 base, V lost 1 base, and 7 bases had no gene match. The CDR3 contains 16 residues.

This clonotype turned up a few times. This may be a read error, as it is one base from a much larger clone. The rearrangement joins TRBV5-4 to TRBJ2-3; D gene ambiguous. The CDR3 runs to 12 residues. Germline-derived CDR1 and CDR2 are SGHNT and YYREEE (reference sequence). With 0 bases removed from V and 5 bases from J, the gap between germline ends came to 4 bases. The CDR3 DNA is TGTGCCAGCAGCTTGGAGGGAGATACGCAGTATTTT. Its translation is CASSLEGDTQYF. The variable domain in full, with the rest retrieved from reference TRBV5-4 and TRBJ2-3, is ETGVTQSPTHLIKTRGQQVTLRCSSQSGHNTVSWYQQALGQGPQFIFQYYREEENGRGNFPPRFSGLQFPNYSSELNVNALELDDSALYLCASSLEGDTQYFGPGTRLTVL.

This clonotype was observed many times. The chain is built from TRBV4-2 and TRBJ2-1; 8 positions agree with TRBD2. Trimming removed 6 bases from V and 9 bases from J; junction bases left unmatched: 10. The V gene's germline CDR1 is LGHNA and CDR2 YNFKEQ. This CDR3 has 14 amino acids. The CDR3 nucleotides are TGTGCCAGCAGGACCGATCCGGGACTAGGTGAGCAGTTCTTC. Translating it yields CASRTDPGLGEQFF.

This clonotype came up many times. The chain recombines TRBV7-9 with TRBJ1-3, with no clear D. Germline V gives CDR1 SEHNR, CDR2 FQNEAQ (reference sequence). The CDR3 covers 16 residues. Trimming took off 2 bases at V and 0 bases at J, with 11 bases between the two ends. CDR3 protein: CASSLWSLYSGNTIYF. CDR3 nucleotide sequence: TGTGCCAGCAGCTTATGGAGCCTGTACTCTGGAAACACCATATATTTT.